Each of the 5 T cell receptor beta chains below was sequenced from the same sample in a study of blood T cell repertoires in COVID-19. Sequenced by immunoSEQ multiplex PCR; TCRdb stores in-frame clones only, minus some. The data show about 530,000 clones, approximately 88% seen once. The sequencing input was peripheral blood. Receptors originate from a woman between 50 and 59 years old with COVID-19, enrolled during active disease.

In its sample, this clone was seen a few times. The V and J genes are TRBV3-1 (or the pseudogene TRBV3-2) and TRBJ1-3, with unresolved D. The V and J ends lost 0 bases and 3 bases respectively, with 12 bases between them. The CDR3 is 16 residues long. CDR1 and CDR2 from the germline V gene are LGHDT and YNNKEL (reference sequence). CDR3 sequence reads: CASSQDLAGNGNTIYF. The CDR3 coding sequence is TGTGCCAGCAGCCAAGATCTGGCCGGGAATGGAAACACCATATATTTT.

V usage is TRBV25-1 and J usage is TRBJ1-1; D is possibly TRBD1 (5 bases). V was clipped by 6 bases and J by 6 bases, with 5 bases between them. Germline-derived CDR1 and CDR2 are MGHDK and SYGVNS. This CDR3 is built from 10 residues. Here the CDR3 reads CASRGPEAFF. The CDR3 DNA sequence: TGTGCCAGCAGGGGGCCTGAAGCTTTCTTT.

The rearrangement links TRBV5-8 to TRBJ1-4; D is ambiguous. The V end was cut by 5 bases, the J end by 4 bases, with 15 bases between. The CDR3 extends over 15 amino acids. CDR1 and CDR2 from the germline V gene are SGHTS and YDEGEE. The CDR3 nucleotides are TGTGCCAGCAGGTACGGAGGCCACTTTAATGAAAAACTGTTTTTT. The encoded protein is CASRYGGHFNEKLFF.

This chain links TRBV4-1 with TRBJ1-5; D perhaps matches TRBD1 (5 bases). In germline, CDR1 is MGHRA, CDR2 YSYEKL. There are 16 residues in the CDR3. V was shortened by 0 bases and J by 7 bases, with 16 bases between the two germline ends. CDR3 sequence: CASSQEHGAAGQPQHF. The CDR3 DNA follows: TGCGCCAGCAGCCAAGAACACGGGGCCGCGGGGCAGCCCCAGCATTTT.

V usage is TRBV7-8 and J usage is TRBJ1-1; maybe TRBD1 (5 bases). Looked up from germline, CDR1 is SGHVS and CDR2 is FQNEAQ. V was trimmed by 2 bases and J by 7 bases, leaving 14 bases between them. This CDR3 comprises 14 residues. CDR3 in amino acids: CASSLLQVRGEAFF. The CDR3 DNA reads TGTGCCAGCAGCTTACTACAGGTGAGAGGTGAAGCTTTCTTT.